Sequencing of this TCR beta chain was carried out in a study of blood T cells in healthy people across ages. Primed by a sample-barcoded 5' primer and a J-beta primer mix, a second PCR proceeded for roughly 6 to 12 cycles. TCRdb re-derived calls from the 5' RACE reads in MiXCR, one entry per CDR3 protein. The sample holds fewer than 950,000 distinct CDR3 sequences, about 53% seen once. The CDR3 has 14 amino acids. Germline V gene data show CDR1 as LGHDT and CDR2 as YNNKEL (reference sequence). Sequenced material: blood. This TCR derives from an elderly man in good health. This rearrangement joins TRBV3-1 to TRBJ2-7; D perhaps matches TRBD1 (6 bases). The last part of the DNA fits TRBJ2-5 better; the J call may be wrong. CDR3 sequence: CASSQDNRAETQYF. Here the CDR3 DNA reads TGTGCCAGCAGCCAAGATAACAGGGCCGAGACCCAGTACTTC.